Reported below is one T cell receptor beta chain. What it recognizes is unknown. This CDR3 is 15 amino acids long. V lost 7 bases, J lost 4 bases, and 21 bases lay in between. Germline V CDR1 and CDR2: SQVTM, ANQGSEA. The sample belongs to a study of cytomegalovirus exposure and HLA in healthy donors. Study-level findings and limits: In vitro checks showed that a few CMV-associated chains really do target CMV antigens. Most TCR sequences were uncommon, yet certain public TCRs appeared in many donors.

Some clones are missing from TCRdb's copy, which holds only in-frame ones; the method was immunoSEQ multiplex PCR. This repertoire shows 82,000 or so clones, about 92% found once; its top ten account for about 0.68%. This clonotype was sampled from a young man in good health and CMV-seronegative. V is TRBV29-1 and J is TRBJ2-3; tentative D call: TRBD1 (5 bases). The sample consisted of PBMCs. The CDR3 DNA sequence: TGCAGCGAAAGGGGCAGGGTTAGGGGTTCAGATACGCAGTATTTT. It translates to CSERGRVRGSDTQYF.